These 31 T cell receptor beta chains originate from one sample sequenced in a study of metastatic and nonmetastatic thyroid tumors. Patients underwent thyroid surgery, and none had received any treatment before it. TCRdb reassembled clones from the PCR reads with MiXCR. The table lists fewer than 40,000 clones, 35% to 40% of them singletons. Sequenced: tumor tissue. These receptors were taken from a female donor with papillary thyroid cancer or a benign thyroid nodule (not recorded which). Some clones in this sample may be carry-over from other donors' samples.

CDR3 coding DNA: TGTGCCAGCAGCTTATTGCGGTCACGGGAGCAGTACTTC. It encodes CASSLLRSREQYF. V usage is TRBV7-2 and J usage is TRBJ2-7; no clear D gene. The CDR3 consists of 13 residues. Germline CDR1 is SGHTA and CDR2 is FQGNSA. V lost 2 bases and J lost 7, with 12 bases in between.

This rearrangement joins TRBV5-8 to TRBJ2-1, with D hard to call. The CDR3 covers 12 residues. Germline V lookup: CDR1 SGHTS, CDR2 YDEGEE. V lost 0 bases, J lost 9 bases, and 7 bases lay in between. CDR3 in amino acids: CASSLEGREQFF. In DNA form, the CDR3 reads TGTGCCAGCAGCTTGGAGGGCCGTGAGCAGTTCTTC.

J is TRBJ1-2 and V is TRBV5-1; D is unclear. Looked up from germline, CDR1 is SGHRS and CDR2 is YFSETQ. Trimming took off 0 bases at V and 0 bases at J, with 12 bases between the two ends. The CDR3 has 16 amino acids. The CDR3 is CASSLDGQRPNYGYTF. CDR3 in DNA: TGCGCCAGCAGCTTGGATGGGCAAAGACCTAACTATGGCTACACCTTC.

The chain recombines TRBV5-1 with TRBJ1-1; 9 bases fit TRBD1. This CDR3 contains 15 residues. V trimming: 0 bases; J trimming: 4 bases; junction bases outside the gene matches: 4. Germline V gives CDR1 SGHRS, CDR2 YFSETQ. The CDR3 coding sequence is TGCGCCAGCAGCTTGGCACAGGGGGCTGGCACTGAAGCTTTCTTT. Protein product: CASSLAQGAGTEAFF.

J is TRBJ1-2 and V is TRBV20-1; 7 nucleotides align to TRBD1. Unmatched junction bases numbered 4, after V lost 3 bases and J lost 0 bases. The germline gives CDR1 DFQATT, CDR2 SNEGSKA (reference sequence). The CDR3 contains 14 residues. Here the CDR3 reads CSARRDSANYGYTF. In nucleotides, the CDR3 is TGCAGTGCTAGGCGGGACAGCGCTAACTATGGCTACACCTTC.

This clone is medium-sized within its sample. In DNA form, the CDR3 reads TGTGCCATCGGACAGGGTCATGACTACACCTTC. Encoded protein: CAIGQGHDYTF. The genes are TRBV6-1 and TRBJ1-2, with 8 bases lining up with TRBD1. CDR1 is MNHNS and CDR2 is SASEGT in the germline V gene. V lost 10 bases to trimming and J lost 10 bases; unmatched junction nucleotides: 8. This CDR3 region has 11 residues.

This clone appeared a few times. The J gene is TRBJ2-1, the V gene TRBV9; D gene ambiguous. Looked up from germline, CDR1 is SGDLS and CDR2 is YYNGEE. CDR3 length: 15 amino acids. The V gene lost 0 bases and the J gene lost 0 bases, with 7 bases spanning the gap. This CDR3 reads CASSVEESSYNEQFF. DNA of the CDR3: TGTGCCAGCAGCGTAGAAGAGAGCTCCTACAATGAGCAGTTCTTC.

CDR3 amino acids: CASATGTPDEQFF. CDR3 DNA sequence: TGTGCCAGCGCGACCGGGACCCCGGATGAGCAGTTCTTC. The chain couples TRBV6-2 or TRBV6-3 to TRBJ2-1; either TRBD1 or TRBD2 may supply D (5 bases each). V was clipped by 8 bases and J by 8 bases, with 16 bases between them. CDR3 length: 13 residues. From germline, CDR1 is MNHEY and CDR2 SVGEGT.

The chain is built from TRBV6-4 and TRBJ2-1; TRBD1 might be the D (5 bases). The CDR3 is 13 residues long. Trimming took off 2 bases at V and 6 bases at J, with 8 bases between the two ends. Looked up from germline, CDR1 is MRHNA and CDR2 is SNTAGT. CDR3 protein: CASSDGATNEQFF. CDR3 coding DNA: TGTGCCAGCAGTGACGGGGCCACCAATGAGCAGTTCTTC.

V gene TRBV6-1 combines with J gene TRBJ1-3, with D perhaps matching TRBD1 (6 bases). The CDR3 sequence is 14 residues long. Germline V gene data show CDR1 as MNHNS and CDR2 as SASEGT. Between the trimmed V and J ends, which lost 7 bases and 0 bases, there was a span of 10 bases. CDR3 coding DNA: TGTGCCAGCAAGGTGACAGGCTCTGGAAACACCATATATTTT. Protein sequence: CASKVTGSGNTIYF.

The V gene is TRBV20-1, the J gene TRBJ2-7; TRBD2 aligns across 9 bases. This CDR3 has 15 residues. V lost 0 bases, J lost 2 bases, and 5 bases stayed unmatched. Looked up from germline, CDR1 is DFQATT and CDR2 is SNEGSKA (reference sequence). The CDR3 is CSARDRAGGTYEQYF. CDR3 nucleotide sequence: TGCAGTGCTAGAGATCGGGCGGGAGGGACCTACGAGCAGTACTTC.

The CDR3: CSTQTGGHEQFF. The CDR3 DNA reads TGCAGCACCCAGACAGGAGGGCATGAGCAGTTCTTC. The chain links TRBV29-1 to TRBJ2-1, with D perhaps matching TRBD1 or TRBD2 (6 bases each). V lost 8 bases, J lost 8 bases, and 16 bases lay in between. Germline V lookup: CDR1 SQVTM, CDR2 ANQGSEA. CDR3 length: 12 amino acids.

The gene calls are TRBV7-3 and TRBJ1-2; D not certain. This CDR3 region has 15 residues. CDR1 is SGHTA, CDR2 FQGTGA, per germline. The ends were cut back, 2 bases at V and 2 bases at J, with 12 bases in the middle. The CDR3 here is CASSLLGGRNYGYTF. In DNA form, the CDR3 reads TGTGCCAGCAGCTTATTGGGAGGGAGGAACTATGGCTACACCTTC.

This clone turned up a few times. The rearrangement joins TRBV11-3 to TRBJ2-2, with D maybe TRBD1 (7 bases). The CDR3 has 14 residues. Between the trimmed V and J ends, which lost 3 bases and 5 bases, there was a span of 10 bases. Germline loops: CDR1 SGHNT, CDR2 YENEEA. In DNA form, the CDR3 reads TGTGCCAGCAGCTTCCAGGGGGGAACCGGGGAGCTGTTTTTT. Protein product: CASSFQGGTGELFF.

J is TRBJ2-3 and V is TRBV7-2; 9 nucleotides match TRBD1. Trimming at V came to 3 bases and at J to 4 bases, leaving 17 bases not matched to a gene. Germline CDR1 SGHTA, CDR2 FQGNSA. The CDR3 has 19 amino acids. The CDR3 reads CASSFVVGNRGRPPDTQYF. In nucleotides, the CDR3 is TGTGCCAGCAGCTTTGTGGTGGGGAACAGGGGGCGTCCACCAGATACGCAGTATTTT.

The chain employs TRBV12-3 or TRBV12-4 and TRBJ2-7; possibly TRBD1 or TRBD2 for D (5 bases each). The CDR3 covers 14 residues. V was shortened by 6 bases and J by 1 base, with 13 bases between the two germline ends. The chain's CDR3 is CASRPRDQSYEQYF. CDR3 DNA sequence: TGTGCCAGCAGGCCCCGGGACCAATCCTACGAGCAGTACTTC.

The CDR3 DNA reads as TGTGCCAGCAGTCCGACTAGCGGGAGAGGTGAGCAGTACTTC. It codes for CASSPTSGRGEQYF. The chain is built from TRBV27 and TRBJ2-7; TRBD2 matches at 12 bases. The CDR3 consists of 14 residues. Per the germline V gene, CDR1 is MNHEY and CDR2 is SMNVEV (reference sequence). After removal of 5 bases from V and 7 bases from J, the junction contained 6 bases not matched to a gene.

The chain carries TRBV28 and TRBJ1-2; unclear D gene. V was shortened by 5 bases and J by 5 bases, with 9 bases between the two germline ends. The CDR3 spans 12 residues. Germline V lookup: CDR1 MDHEN, CDR2 SYDVKM. The DNA of the CDR3 is TGTGCCAGCAGTCCCGAGGGTTATGGCTACACCTTC. Encoded protein: CASSPEGYGYTF.

This clone was observed a few times. The chain couples TRBV6-5 to TRBJ2-6; unclear D gene. This CDR3 comprises 18 residues. Germline CDR1 MNHEY, CDR2 SVGAGI. V lost 5 bases and J 4 bases, leaving 21 bases between the germline ends. The CDR3 region is CASSPNTVTALGANVLTF. CDR3 DNA: TGTGCCAGCAGTCCCAACACCGTCACTGCACTCGGGGCCAACGTCCTGACTTTC.

This clone has more than one count but fewer than ten. A read error is possible here, since a much larger clone lies one base away. The conserved final phenylalanine or tryptophan is absent from the CDR3, which likely points to a read error. CDR3 region: CASKASGQGGIYEQYL. DNA for the CDR3: TGTGCCAGCAAAGCTTCAGGACAGGGGGGAATTTACGAGCAGTACCTC. J is TRBJ2-7 and V is TRBV6-1; 10 bases agree with TRBD1. V lost 7 bases, J lost 4 bases, and 13 bases stayed unmatched. Germline CDR1 and CDR2: MNHNS and SASEGT. This CDR3 spans 16 amino acids.

This clone was picked up a small number of times. This chain uses TRBV13 with TRBJ1-6; D is undetermined. Germline loops: CDR1 PRHDT, CDR2 FYEKMQ (reference sequence). Trimming cost V 5 bases and J 7 bases, with 15 bases left between them. The CDR3 covers 15 residues. The CDR3 protein is CASSLGSRQNSPLHF. The CDR3 DNA reads as TGTGCCAGCAGCCTCGGTAGCAGGCAGAATTCACCCCTCCACTTT.

The chain uses TRBV5-1 and TRBJ2-3, with D possibly TRBD1 on 6 matching bases. V lost 7 bases and J lost 0, with 9 bases in between. Germline V gene data show CDR1 as SGHRS and CDR2 as YFSETQ. This CDR3 comprises 13 residues. Here the CDR3 DNA reads TGCGCCAGCCGGACAGCTAGCACAGATACGCAGTATTTT. This sequence encodes CASRTASTDTQYF.

V and J are TRBV5-1 and TRBJ1-5; D may be TRBD1 (5 bases). Germline V gene sequence: CDR1 SGHRS, CDR2 YFSETQ. This CDR3 spans 15 amino acids. V was pared by 5 bases and J by 0 bases, with 12 bases between. Here the CDR3 reads CASRVDGGSNQPQHF. CDR3 coding DNA: TGCGCCAGCAGAGTAGATGGGGGTAGCAATCAGCCCCAGCATTTT.

The chain couples TRBV20-1 to TRBJ2-2; D gene uncertain. CDR1 and CDR2 from the germline V gene are DFQATT and SNEGSKA (reference sequence). This CDR3 has 13 amino acids. Deletions cut 6 bases from V and 4 bases from J, with 12 bases between. CDR3 in amino acids: CSAGDTGTGELFF. CDR3 bases: TGCAGTGCAGGCGATACGGGCACCGGGGAGCTGTTTTTT.

This chain joins TRBV20-1 and TRBJ2-7; 9 bases are a match to TRBD2. The length of the CDR3 is 15 residues. CDR1 DFQATT and CDR2 SNEGSKA come from the germline V gene (reference sequence). V gave up 7 bases and J gave up 4 bases; unmatched junction bases: 14. The CDR3 here is CSVWTAAGGQYEQYF. In DNA form, the CDR3 reads TGCAGTGTGTGGACCGCGGCGGGAGGGCAATACGAGCAGTACTTC.

This clone was observed a few times. V is TRBV6-1 and J is TRBJ2-7; D might be TRBD1 (6 bases). Germline CDR1 is MNHNS and CDR2 is SASEGT. Trimming took 8 bases from V and 12 from J, leaving 17 bases between them. The CDR3 has 11 residues. This chain's CDR3 is CASVGPAGAYF. The CDR3 DNA is TGTGCCAGCGTCGGTCCCGCAGGGGCGTACTTC.

V and J are TRBV27 and TRBJ2-7, with D maybe TRBD1 (5 bases). The CDR3 covers 17 residues. Trimming took off 6 bases at V and 2 bases at J, with 23 bases between the two ends. CDR1 and CDR2 from the germline V gene are MNHEY and SMNVEV (reference sequence). CDR3 DNA sequence: TGTGCCAGCAGCTACTTGAAAGCAGGGTCGATGCCCTACGAGCAGTACTTC. Translated, it gives CASSYLKAGSMPYEQYF.

The chain links TRBV7-3 to TRBJ2-2; 14 bases map to TRBD2. The CDR3 length is 18 residues. Trimming removed 5 bases from V and 8 bases from J; junction bases left unmatched: 13. The V gene's germline CDR1 is SGHTA and CDR2 FQGTGA. CDR3 protein: CASSQGPGTSGSEGELFF. CDR3 bases: TGTGCCAGCAGCCAAGGGCCCGGGACTAGCGGGAGTGAGGGGGAGCTGTTTTTT.

The chain carries TRBV11-2 and TRBJ1-5; D gene uncertain. The V end lost 7 bases, the J end lost 4 bases, and 5 bases lay between the germline ends. Germline CDR1 reads SGHAT; CDR2 reads FQNNGV. The CDR3 length is 11 residues. CDR3 in DNA: TGTGCCAGCATGCCTAATCAGCCCCAGCATTTT. Amino acids: CASMPNQPQHF.

This chain links TRBV20-1 with TRBJ2-1, with no clear D. Germline V gene sequence: CDR1 DFQATT, CDR2 SNEGSKA (reference sequence). The CDR3 loop spans 16 amino acids. Deletions cut 2 bases from V and 4 bases from J, with 18 bases between. The CDR3 spells CSARPRIVRHYNEQFF. CDR3 coding DNA: TGCAGTGCTAGACCTAGGATAGTTCGGCATTACAATGAGCAGTTCTTC.

The chain combines TRBV30 with TRBJ1-5, with D possibly being TRBD1 (5 bases). Trimming shortened V by 0 bases and J by 0 bases, and 9 bases separated the two germline ends. The CDR3 contains 15 residues. CDR1 is GTSNPN, CDR2 SVGIG, per germline (reference sequence). CDR3: CAWSVADSSNQPQHF. The CDR3 DNA reads as TGTGCCTGGAGTGTTGCCGACAGTAGCAATCAGCCCCAGCATTTT.